This TCR beta chain was documented in a study of cytomegalovirus exposure and HLA in healthy donors. Study context: Unique TCRs from HLA-typed donors, approximately 80 million of them, were held in an early data release.

It was with 60 Vbeta and 13 Jbeta primers that the PCR ran. The data were produced by immunoSEQ multiplex PCR, yet TCRdb's version contains in-frame clones alone and is incomplete. The profile shows about 140,000 clones, 82% of them singletons. The germline V gene encodes CDR1 SEHNR and CDR2 FQNEAQ (reference sequence). V lost 0 bases, J lost 10 bases, and 10 bases lay in between. CDR3 length: 13 residues. This clone was counted once. This chain connects TRBV7-9 to TRBJ2-1; tentatively, D is TRBD1 (5 bases). The material sequenced was PBMCs. The clonotype was recovered from a man younger than 35 in good health and CMV-seropositive. The CDR3 sequence: CASSLALGREQFF. In DNA form, the CDR3 reads TGTGCCAGCAGCTTAGCGCTGGGGCGGGAGCAGTTCTTC.